A selection of T cell receptor beta chains follows, all from one sample in a study of shared clonotypes between healthy human individuals. Clones were read by immunoSEQ multiplex PCR, and TCRdb kept only the in-frame ones, dropping some. The repertoire holds about 690,000 clones, with around 90% as singletons. The source material was memory CD8+ T cells from PBMCs. The receptor set was obtained from a man in his late teens or twenties in good health. Some clones in this sample may be carry-over from other donors' samples. CDR3s include the opening cysteine and the closing phenylalanine or tryptophan. Each record gives: clone size, V gene, J gene, D gene, CDR3 protein, CDR3 DNA. The D gene is left open where the match is weak. Clone size is stated in some rows and not others, as once, few, many or a class when expanded.

>.|TRBV4-1|TRBJ2-7|.
CASSPLSGGEQYF
TGCGCCAGCAGCCCCTTATCTGGGGGCGAGCAGTACTTC
>.|TRBV7-3|TRBJ2-7|.
CASSSPPFYEQYF
TGTGCCAGCAGCTCCCCTCCCTTTTACGAGCAGTACTTC
>.|TRBV9|TRBJ2-2|.
CASSVKENTGELFF
TGTGCCAGCAGCGTAAAAGAGAACACCGGGGAGCTGTTTTTT
>.|TRBV9|TRBJ2-1|.
CASRPSAYNEQFF
TGTGCCAGCAGACCTAGCGCCTACAATGAGCAGTTCTTC
>once|TRBV4-1|TRBJ2-2|.
CASSPHPGQPTDGELFF
TGCGCCAGCAGCCCCCACCCCGGACAGCCAACTGACGGGGAGCTGTTTTTT
>.|TRBV6-1|TRBJ2-7|TRBD1
CASSAGTVNEQYF
TGTGCCAGCAGCGCCGGGACAGTCAACGAGCAGTACTTC
>.|TRBV7-8|TRBJ1-2|.
CASSLRTVQANYGYTF
TGTGCCAGCAGCCTAAGGACGGTACAAGCTAACTATGGCTACACCTTC
>once|TRBV7-8|TRBJ2-5|TRBD2
CASRIGPSGRREETQYF
TGTGCCAGCAGGATCGGACCCAGCGGGAGGCGGGAAGAGACCCAGTACTTC
>.|TRBV27|TRBJ2-1|.
CASSFMAYNEQFF
TGTGCCAGCAGTTTTATGGCATACAATGAGCAGTTCTTC
>.|TRBV19|TRBJ2-7|.
CASSIGPGPSEQYF
TGTGCCAGTAGTATAGGTCCGGGGCCTAGCGAGCAGTACTTC
>.|TRBV7-9|TRBJ2-1|.
CASSLVAVYNEQFF
TGTGCCAGCAGCTTAGTAGCCGTATACAATGAGCAGTTCTTC
>.|TRBV5-6|TRBJ1-6|.
CASSLLDASPLHF
TGTGCCAGCAGCTTATTAGACGCGTCACCCCTCCACTTT
>.|TRBV27|TRBJ2-2|.
CASSLSANTGELFF
TGTGCCAGCAGTTTAAGTGCGAACACCGGGGAGCTGTTTTTT
>.|TRBV11-2|TRBJ2-1|TRBD2
CASSLEWGGRAPSSYNEQFF
TGTGCCAGCAGCTTAGAGTGGGGCGGGAGGGCCCCGAGCTCCTACAATGAGCAGTTCTTC
>.|TRBV27|TRBJ2-3|.
CASTPLPVTGNTDTQYF
TGTGCCAGCACCCCCCTCCCGGTGACGGGCAACACAGATACGCAGTATTTT
>.|TRBV5-6|TRBJ2-5|TRBD1
CASSPGRGDRVETQYF
TGTGCCAGCAGCCCGGGTCGGGGGGACAGGGTGGAGACCCAGTACTTC
>.|TRBV4-3|TRBJ2-7|TRBD1
CASSQTFRDRGFFGQYF
TGCGCCAGCAGCCAAACCTTCCGGGACAGGGGATTTTTTGGGCAGTACTTC
>once|TRBV23-1|TRBJ1-3|.
CASSRAGRSGNTIYF
TGCGCCAGCAGTCGTGCAGGTCGCTCTGGAAACACCATATATTTT
>.|TRBV7-9|TRBJ2-3|.
CASSLGRLNTQYF
TGTGCCAGCAGCTTGGGGCGGCTGAATACGCAGTATTTT
>.|TRBV9|TRBJ2-7|.
CASSPRANYEQYF
TGTGCCAGCAGCCCCCGGGCGAACTACGAGCAGTACTTC
>.|TRBV30|TRBJ2-7|.
CAWREGTLYEQYF
TGTGCCTGGAGAGAAGGGACTCTTTACGAGCAGTACTTC
>.|TRBV27|TRBJ1-2|TRBD1
CASSLGQGDGGYTF
TGTGCCAGCAGTCTGGGACAGGGGGACGGTGGCTACACCTTC
>.|TRBV4-1|TRBJ2-7|.
CASSQERQPNPYEQYF
TGCGCCAGCAGCCAAGAAAGGCAGCCGAACCCCTACGAGCAGTACTTC
>.|TRBV27|TRBJ2-1|.
CASSIAPTASSYNEQFF
TGTGCCAGCAGTATAGCTCCGACAGCAAGCTCCTACAATGAGCAGTTCTTC
>.|TRBV27|TRBJ2-5|.
CASSLWTQETQYF
TGTGCCAGCAGTCTTTGGACTCAAGAGACCCAGTACTTC
>.|TRBV27|TRBJ2-5|.
CASSFLGEETQYF
TGTGCCAGCAGTTTTCTCGGGGAGGAGACCCAGTACTTC
>.|TRBV27|TRBJ2-2|TRBD2
CASSLLLAGSRTGELFF
TGTGCCAGCAGTTTATTACTAGCGGGATCCCGCACCGGGGAGCTGTTTTTT
>few|TRBV27|TRBJ1-2|.
CASSLLPGTIPYGYTF
TGTGCCAGCAGTCTACTCCCCGGCACGATCCCCTATGGCTACACCTTC
>.|TRBV10-3|TRBJ1-1|.
CAISESISGTEAFF
TGTGCCATCAGTGAGTCGATTTCTGGCACTGAAGCTTTCTTT
>.|TRBV6-5|TRBJ2-3|.
CASSLGTSTDTQYF
TGTGCCAGCAGCCTCGGGACTAGCACAGATACGCAGTATTTT
>.|TRBV19|TRBJ1-2|.
CASSIDRDTDGYTF
TGTGCCAGTAGTATCGACCGGGACACCGACGGCTACACCTTC
>.|TRBV19|TRBJ2-7|TRBD2
CASSIIAGGYEQYF
TGTGCCAGTAGTATAATTGCGGGAGGGTACGAGCAGTACTTC
>.|TRBV7-2|TRBJ2-7|.
CASSLGVGVEQYF
TGTGCCAGCAGCTTAGGTGTGGGGGTCGAGCAGTACTTC
>.|TRBV9|TRBJ2-2|.
CASSVARVSNTGELFF
TGTGCCAGCAGCGTAGCTAGGGTCTCGAACACCGGGGAGCTGTTTTTT
>.|TRBV5-1|TRBJ1-2|TRBD1
CASRLQGAGNGYTF
TGCGCCAGCAGGCTACAGGGGGCAGGAAATGGCTACACCTTC
>.|TRBV28|TRBJ2-2|.
CASTIGRELFF
TGTGCCAGCACCATCGGGAGGGAGCTGTTTTTT
>.|TRBV27|TRBJ1-1|.
CASTGGVEAFF
TGTGCCAGCACCGGGGGAGTTGAAGCTTTCTTT
>.|TRBV15|TRBJ1-4|.
CATSPPGSPATNEKLFF
TGTGCCACCAGCCCCCCAGGGTCCCCTGCAACTAATGAAAAACTGTTTTTT
>.|TRBV7-3|TRBJ1-1|.
CASSLSGNTEAFF
TGTGCCAGCAGCTTAAGTGGTAACACTGAAGCTTTCTTT
>.|TRBV4-1|TRBJ2-3|TRBD2
CASSPGTSGGVGMDTQYF
TGCGCCAGCAGCCCTGGGACTAGCGGGGGGGTCGGGATGGATACGCAGTATTTT
>.|TRBV9|TRBJ2-7|.
CASSGGGSYEQYF
TGTGCCAGCAGCGGGGGTGGGTCCTACGAGCAGTACTTC
>.|TRBV19|TRBJ1-5|.
CASSIGHRVGQPQHF
TGTGCCAGTAGTATAGGGCACAGGGTCGGGCAGCCCCAGCATTTT
>once|TRBV27|TRBJ2-5|TRBD2
CASSPTRLAGPGTQYF
TGTGCCAGCAGTCCCACCAGACTAGCGGGTCCCGGGACCCAGTACTTC
>.|TRBV7-9|TRBJ2-7|.
CASADSSGRYEQYF
TGTGCCAGCGCCGATTCTTCAGGAAGGTACGAGCAGTACTTC
>once|TRBV11-3|TRBJ2-1|TRBD2
CASSFGSPVVSGSHNEQFF
TGTGCCAGCAGCTTCGGTAGCCCTGTTGTGAGCGGGAGCCACAATGAGCAGTTCTTC
>.|TRBV28|TRBJ2-7|.
CASGLGGLYEQYF
TGTGCCAGCGGCCTGGGGGGGCTCTACGAGCAGTACTTC
>.|TRBV15|TRBJ1-2|TRBD1
CATSPPGQSFYGYTF
TGTGCCACCAGCCCCCCGGGACAGTCATTTTATGGCTACACCTTC
>.|TRBV27|TRBJ2-1|.
CASSQWPSYNEQFF
TGTGCCAGCAGCCAGTGGCCCTCCTACAATGAGCAGTTCTTC
>.|TRBV9|TRBJ2-5|.
CASSPRTAQETQYF
TGTGCCAGCAGCCCGCGGACAGCCCAAGAGACCCAGTACTTC
>.|TRBV9|TRBJ1-2|.
CASSVGMRTELKIGGYTF
TGTGCCAGCAGCGTAGGGATGCGGACAGAACTAAAGATAGGGGGCTACACCTTC
>.|TRBV2|TRBJ1-2|TRBD1
CASSEAGRDRGEPNYGYTF
TGTGCCAGCAGTGAAGCCGGCAGGGACAGGGGTGAACCTAACTATGGCTACACCTTC
>.|TRBV27|TRBJ1-2|TRBD1
CASSARQGVAYTF
TGTGCCAGCAGCGCTCGACAGGGTGTAGCCTACACCTTC
>.|TRBV6-6|TRBJ2-7|.
CASSYFLRDPSYEQYF
TGTGCCAGCAGTTACTTTCTCCGGGACCCCTCCTACGAGCAGTACTTC
>once|TRBV28|TRBJ2-2|TRBD2
CASSLSLAGYTGELFF
TGTGCCAGCAGTTTGTCGCTAGCGGGGTACACCGGGGAGCTGTTTTTT
>.|TRBV7-6|TRBJ2-7|.
CASSLSVDAYEQYF
TGTGCCAGCAGCTTGTCTGTGGACGCCTACGAGCAGTACTTC